The 15 T cell receptor beta chains reported below all come from one sample, sequenced in a study of Tregs in tolerant kidney transplant recipients. Only in-frame clones appear in the TCRdb table, and some are missing; sequencing was by immunoSEQ multiplex PCR. The data show about 240,000 clones, with roughly 84% seen just once and under 0.65% held by the top ten. The specimen sequenced was CD4+ T cells from blood. The receptors originated from a human donor in good health.

This chain connects TRBV29-1 to TRBJ1-1; a weak D match, TRBD1 (6 bases). This CDR3 comprises 13 residues. Germline CDR1 reads SQVTM; CDR2 reads ANQGSEA. Trimming pared 6 bases from V and 5 bases from J, leaving 16 bases between. In nucleotides, the CDR3 is TGCAGCGTCCTCGGGGAAGGGGGGACTGAAGCTTTCTTT. Translated: CSVLGEGGTEAFF.

CDR3 nucleotide sequence: TGTGCCAGCAGCGCCTTCCCGGGACTAGCGTTCCAAGAGACCCAGTACTTC. This gives the protein CASSAFPGLAFQETQYF. The chain carries TRBV9 and TRBJ2-5; 10 bases are a match to TRBD2. Germline V lookup: CDR1 SGDLS, CDR2 YYNGEE. Trimming at V came to 3 bases and at J to 1 base, leaving 9 bases not matched to a gene. The CDR3 is 17 amino acids.

J is TRBJ2-5 and V is TRBV5-1, with 13 bases lining up with TRBD2. The assigned J gene may be wrong: the sequence end matches TRBJ2-7 better. The CDR3 runs to 17 residues. In germline, CDR1 is SGHRS, CDR2 YFSETQ. The CDR3 sequence is CASSSRSGTSGAYEQYF. In DNA, the CDR3 is TGCGCCAGCAGCTCGAGATCCGGGACTAGCGGGGCCTACGAGCAGTACTTC.

This chain connects TRBV5-6 to TRBJ1-1, with D possibly being TRBD1 (5 bases). CDR3 size: 15 residues. Germline V gives CDR1 SGHDT, CDR2 YYEEEE. V was trimmed by 4 bases and J by 2 bases, leaving 15 bases between them. Written as DNA, the CDR3 is TGTGCCAGCAGCCCCTGGGACGGAGGAAACACTGAAGCTTTCTTT. Its translation: CASSPWDGGNTEAFF.

V and J are TRBV10-3 and TRBJ2-7; D ambiguous. The germline V gene has CDR1 ENHRY and CDR2 SYGVKD. Trimming shortened V by 3 bases and J by 4 bases, and 19 bases separated the two germline ends. This CDR3 spans 16 amino acids. CDR3 DNA sequence: TGTGCCATCAGTGAAGTAGGTAGGAAGGTGGGGTACGAGCAGTACTTC. Translating it yields CAISEVGRKVGYEQYF.

This clone appeared a single time. The rearrangement uses TRBV9 and TRBJ2-3; 9 nucleotides align to TRBD2. V lost 0 bases, J lost 1 base, and 6 bases stayed unmatched. CDR1 is SGDLS and CDR2 is YYNGEE in the germline V gene. CDR3 length: 17 amino acids. The chain's CDR3 is CASSVVGSGGRTDTQYF. DNA of the CDR3: TGTGCCAGCAGCGTAGTGGGTAGCGGGGGACGCACAGATACGCAGTATTTT.

The genes are TRBV2 and TRBJ2-7, with 7 nucleotides matching TRBD1. Trimming at V came to 6 bases and at J to 7 bases, leaving 12 bases not matched to a gene. Germline CDR1 reads SNHLY; CDR2 reads FYNNEI. CDR3 length: 14 residues. DNA of the CDR3: TGTGCCAGCAGACCCCGACAGGGTCTCGGGGAGCAGTACTTC. This gives the protein CASRPRQGLGEQYF.

The chain recombines TRBV28 with TRBJ2-5, with D possibly matching TRBD1 (5 bases). From germline, CDR1 is MDHEN and CDR2 SYDVKM. The length of the CDR3 is 12 residues. Trimming removed 8 bases at V and 2 bases at J, with 9 bases between. CDR3 sequence (DNA): TGTGCCAGCGTCGCAGGGCAAGAGACCCAGTACTTC. Its translation is CASVAGQETQYF. The variable domain in full, with the rest retrieved from reference TRBV28 and TRBJ2-5, is DVKVTQSSRYLVKRTGEKVFLECVQDMDHENMFWYRQDPGLGLRLIYFSYDVKMKEKGDIPEGYSVSREKKERFSLILESASTNQTSMYLCASVAGQETQYFGPGTRLLVL.

This chain connects TRBV30 to TRBJ2-4; D is unresolved. Germline V CDR1 and CDR2: GTSNPN, SVGIG (reference sequence). The CDR3 is 16 residues long. V gave up 0 bases and J gave up 0 bases, with 12 bases separating them. This chain's CDR3 is CAWSVPGDLAKNIQYF. CDR3 nucleotides: TGTGCCTGGAGTGTCCCAGGCGACCTAGCCAAAAACATTCAGTACTTC.

Note on this clone: One junction end disagrees with the germline gene, perhaps due to a read error. The chain recombines TRBV7-7 with TRBJ2-5; the D gene is possibly TRBD1 (5 bases). Germline values: CDR1 SSHAT, CDR2 FNYEAQ (reference sequence). This CDR3 has 15 residues. The CDR3 DNA reads as TGTGCTAGCAGCCCAGGACGAGCTGGGCCCAGGGCCCAGTACTTC. It encodes CASSPGRAGPRAQYF. Together with reference TRBV7-7 and TRBJ2-5, the CDR3 gives the full variable domain: GAGVSQSPRYKVTKRGQDVTLRCDPISSHATLYWYQQALGQGPEFLTYFNYEAQPDKSGLPSDRFSAERPEGSISTLTIQRTEQRDSAMYRCASSPGRAGPRAQYFGPGTRLLVL.

The chain combines TRBV5-1 with TRBJ1-1; D possibly corresponds to TRBD1 (6 bases). Deletions cut 4 bases from V and 3 bases from J, with 13 bases between. The CDR3 consists of 14 residues. Per the germline V gene, CDR1 is SGHRS and CDR2 is YFSETQ. CDR3: CASSAGAGDTEAFF. CDR3 DNA: TGCGCCAGCAGCGCCGGGGCAGGGGACACTGAAGCTTTCTTT.

This chain links TRBV19 with TRBJ2-7, with D unresolved. In germline, CDR1 is LNHDA, CDR2 SQIVND (reference sequence). Trimming pared 4 bases from V and 0 bases from J, leaving 10 bases between. The CDR3 is 14 residues long. CDR3 sequence reads: CASSKIGLSYEQYF. CDR3 coding DNA: TGTGCCAGTAGTAAGATAGGGCTCTCCTACGAGCAGTACTTC.

V gene TRBV9 combines with J gene TRBJ1-1; the match to TRBD1 covers 9 bases. Germline CDR1 is SGDLS and CDR2 is YYNGEE. V shed 2 bases, J shed 4 bases, and the junction held 15 bases outside the gene matches. The CDR3 length is 18 residues. Written as DNA, the CDR3 is TGTGCCAGCAGCGTCCTACAGGGGGCGGATCCGGTGGGCACTGAAGCTTTCTTT. Translating gives CASSVLQGADPVGTEAFF.

The rearrangement joins TRBV29-1 to TRBJ2-3, with 12 bases fitting TRBD1. V shed 2 bases, J shed 6 bases, and the junction held 15 bases outside the gene matches. The CDR3 is 18 amino acids. From germline, CDR1 is SQVTM and CDR2 ANQGSEA. In nucleotides, the CDR3 is TGCAGCGTTGAACACATCATGTGGGACAGGGGGCTGTGGGATACGCAGTATTTT. Amino acids: CSVEHIMWDRGLWDTQYF.

The chain carries TRBV6-1 and TRBJ2-3; 10 nucleotides line up with TRBD2. Germline CDR1 is MNHNS and CDR2 is SASEGT. The CDR3 is 17 amino acids. With 4 bases clipped from V and 0 bases from J, the junction kept 7 bases outside the gene matches. The CDR3 bases are TGTGCCAGCAGTGTCAGCGGGAGGGGACCTAGCACAGATACGCAGTATTTT. Its translation is CASSVSGRGPSTDTQYF.